This section outlines one TCR beta chain sequence together with its context. The germline gives CDR1 SGHRS, CDR2 YFSETQ. Trimming removed 0 bases from V and 5 bases from J, with 8 bases in between. The CDR3 loop spans 13 amino acids. This sample is drawn from a study of Tregs in tolerant kidney transplant recipients. Background on the study: Recipients received nonmyeloablative bone marrow transplants from related graft donors, with transient mixed chimerism.

Using immunoSEQ multiplex PCR, the repertoire was profiled, and TCRdb retains in-frame clones only, with some absent. The sample lists 85,000 to 100,000 clones; 80% to 95% were seen once. Source: CD4+ T cells from blood, taken before the transplant. This receptor was taken from a human donor who received a combined kidney and bone marrow transplant. The chain carries TRBV5-1 and TRBJ2-5; D unresolved. CDR3 sequence reads: CASSLGGPETQYF. The CDR3 nucleotides are TGCGCCAGCAGCTTGGGTGGGCCTGAGACCCAGTACTTC.